This TCR beta chain derives from a study of T cells after yellow fever vaccination. TCRdb passed the 5' RACE reads through MiXCR, listing each CDR3 protein once. The sample holds around 600,000 distinct CDR3 sequences, over 9% seen once. V shed 2 bases, J shed 4 bases, and the junction held 7 bases outside the gene matches. Germline CDR1 is SGHVS and CDR2 is FQNEAQ. CDR3 length: 16 residues. This sequence joins TRBV7-8 and TRBJ2-5; TRBD2 aligns across 10 bases. The sequence was obtained from a young man who received the YFV17D yellow fever vaccine. The sample here was PBMCs, taken on the day of the yellow fever booster vaccination. DNA for the CDR3: TGTGCCAGCAGCTTATCTGCTAGCGGGGGTCCAGAGACCCAGTACTTC. This encodes CASSLSASGGPETQYF.